This T cell receptor beta chain was sequenced in a study of follicular helper T cells after annual influenza vaccination. At the level of the study: For some subjects, blood spans the 2013-2014, 2014-2015 and 2015-2016 annual vaccinations.

Stated time point: 2015-2016 season, pre-vaccination. Community-dwelling subjects without influenza vaccination in the prior 6 months were enrolled. The data were produced by immunoSEQ multiplex PCR, yet TCRdb's version contains in-frame clones alone and is incomplete. The repertoire holds several thousand clones, with 82% as singletons. Turning to this clone: Its antigen remains unidentified.

The CDR3 covers 11 residues. The V gene lost 6 bases and the J gene lost 9 bases, with 12 bases spanning the gap. CDR1 is MNHNS, CDR2 SASEGT, per germline. Overall study findings and caveats: ICOS-CD38- cTfh most often held earlier Day 7 ICOS+CD38+ clones.

The receptor was isolated from an adult who received the influenza vaccine. The gene calls are TRBV6-1 and TRBJ2-7, with D possibly matching TRBD2 (7 bases). The sample in question was CXCR5- memory CD4+ T cells sorted from blood, obtained on the day of influenza vaccination. CDR3: CASRRGGLQYF. CDR3 coding DNA: TGTGCCAGCAGGAGGGGGGGGTTGCAGTACTTC.